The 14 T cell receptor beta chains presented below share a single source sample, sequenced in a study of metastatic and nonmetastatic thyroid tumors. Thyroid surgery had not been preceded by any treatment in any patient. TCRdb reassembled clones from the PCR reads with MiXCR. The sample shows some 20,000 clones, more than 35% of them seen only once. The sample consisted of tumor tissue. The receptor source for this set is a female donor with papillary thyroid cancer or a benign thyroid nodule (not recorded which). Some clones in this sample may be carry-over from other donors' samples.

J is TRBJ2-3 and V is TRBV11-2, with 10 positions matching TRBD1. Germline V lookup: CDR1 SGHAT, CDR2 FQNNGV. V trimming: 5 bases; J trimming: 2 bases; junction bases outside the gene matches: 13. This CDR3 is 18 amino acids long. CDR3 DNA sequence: TGTGCCAGCAGCCCCTTTGGGTTGGGACAGGGGATCACAGATACGCAGTATTTT. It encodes CASSPFGLGQGITDTQYF.

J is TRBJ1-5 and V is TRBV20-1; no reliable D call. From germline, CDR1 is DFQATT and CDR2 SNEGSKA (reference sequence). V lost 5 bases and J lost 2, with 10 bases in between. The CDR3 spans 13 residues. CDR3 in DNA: TGCAGTGCTTCCACGGCGGGCAATCAGCCCCAGCATTTT. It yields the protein CSASTAGNQPQHF.

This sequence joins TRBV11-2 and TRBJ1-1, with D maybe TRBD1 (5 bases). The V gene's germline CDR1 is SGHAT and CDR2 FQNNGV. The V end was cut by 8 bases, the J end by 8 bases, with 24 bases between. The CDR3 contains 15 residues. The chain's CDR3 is CASVHWLNRNPEAFF. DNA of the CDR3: TGTGCCAGCGTACACTGGTTAAACAGGAACCCCGAAGCTTTCTTT.

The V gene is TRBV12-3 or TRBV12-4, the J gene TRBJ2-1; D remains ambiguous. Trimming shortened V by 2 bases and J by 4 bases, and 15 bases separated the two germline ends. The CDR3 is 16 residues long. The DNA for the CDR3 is TGTGCCAGCAGTTTATTCTTTGTTCGCAGGTACAATGAGCAGTTCTTC. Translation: CASSLFFVRRYNEQFF.

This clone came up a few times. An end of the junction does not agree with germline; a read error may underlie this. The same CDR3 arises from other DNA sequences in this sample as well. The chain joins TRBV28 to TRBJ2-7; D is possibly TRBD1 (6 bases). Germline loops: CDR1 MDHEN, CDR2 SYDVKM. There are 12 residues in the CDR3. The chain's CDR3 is CASSLSGGEQYF. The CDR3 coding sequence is TGTGCCAGCAGTTTATCTGGGGGCGAGCAGTACTTT.

The CDR3 loop reads CASSYREPGGSGNTIYF. In DNA, the CDR3 is TGTGCCAGCAGCTACCGGGAGCCAGGGGGATCCGGAAACACCATATATTTT. This sequence joins TRBV11-2 and TRBJ1-3; 7 nucleotides line up with TRBD1. The length of the CDR3 is 17 residues. Germline V CDR1 and CDR2: SGHAT, FQNNGV. With 4 bases clipped from V and 4 bases from J, the junction kept 13 bases outside the gene matches.

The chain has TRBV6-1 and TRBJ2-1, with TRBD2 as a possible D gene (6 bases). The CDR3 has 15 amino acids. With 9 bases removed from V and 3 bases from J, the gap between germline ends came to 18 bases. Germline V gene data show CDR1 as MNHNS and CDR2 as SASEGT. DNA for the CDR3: TGTGCCAGTGGCCGTAGCCTAGCGAACTACAATGAGCAGTTCTTC. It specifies CASGRSLANYNEQFF.

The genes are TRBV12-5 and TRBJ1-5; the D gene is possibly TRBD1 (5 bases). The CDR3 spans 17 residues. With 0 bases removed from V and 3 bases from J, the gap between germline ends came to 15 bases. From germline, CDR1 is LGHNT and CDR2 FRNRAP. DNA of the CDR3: TGTGCTAGTGGTTTGGTACTGGGTAAAGGGGCCAATCAGCCCCAGCATTTT. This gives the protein CASGLVLGKGANQPQHF. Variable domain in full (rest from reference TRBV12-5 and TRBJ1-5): DARVTQTPRHKVTEMGQEVTMRCQPILGHNTVFWYRQTMMQGLELLAYFRNRAPLDDSGMPKDRFSAEMPDATLATLKIQPSEPRDSAVYFCASGLVLGKGANQPQHFGDGTRLSIL.

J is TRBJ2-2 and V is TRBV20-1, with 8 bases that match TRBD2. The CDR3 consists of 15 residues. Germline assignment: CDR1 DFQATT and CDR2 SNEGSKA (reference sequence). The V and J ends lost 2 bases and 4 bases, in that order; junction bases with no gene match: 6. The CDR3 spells CSARREGLVTGELFF. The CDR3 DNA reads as TGCAGTGCTAGACGGGAGGGCCTGGTCACCGGGGAGCTGTTTTTT.

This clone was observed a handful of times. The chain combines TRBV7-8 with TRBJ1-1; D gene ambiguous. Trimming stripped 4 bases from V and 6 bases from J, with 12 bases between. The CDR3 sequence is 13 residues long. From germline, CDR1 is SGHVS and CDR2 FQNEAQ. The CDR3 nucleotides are TGTGCCAGCAGCTCGCCGAACGGCCCTGAAGCTTTCTTT. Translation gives CASSSPNGPEAFF.

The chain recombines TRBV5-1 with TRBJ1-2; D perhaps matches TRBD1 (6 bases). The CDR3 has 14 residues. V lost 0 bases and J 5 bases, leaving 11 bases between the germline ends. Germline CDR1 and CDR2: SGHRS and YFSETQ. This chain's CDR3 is CASSLDTGSYGYTF. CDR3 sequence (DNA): TGCGCCAGCAGCTTGGATACAGGGAGTTATGGCTACACCTTC.

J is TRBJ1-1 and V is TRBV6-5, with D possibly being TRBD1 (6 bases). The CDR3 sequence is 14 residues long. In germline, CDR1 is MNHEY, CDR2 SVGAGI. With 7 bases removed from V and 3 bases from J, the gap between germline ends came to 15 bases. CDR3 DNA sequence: TGTGCCAGCATTTTGACAGGAGGGTACACTGAAGCTTTCTTT. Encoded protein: CASILTGGYTEAFF.

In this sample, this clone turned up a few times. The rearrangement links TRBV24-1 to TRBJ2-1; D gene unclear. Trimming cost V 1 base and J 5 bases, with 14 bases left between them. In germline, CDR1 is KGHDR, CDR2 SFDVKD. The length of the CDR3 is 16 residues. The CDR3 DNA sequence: TGTGCCACCAGTGATTTAGGCTCCGGCGCCCACAATGAGCAGTTCTTC. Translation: CATSDLGSGAHNEQFF.

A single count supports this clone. The CDR3 region is CASSRRRQETQYF. In nucleotides, the CDR3 is TGTGCCAGCAGCCGCCGCCGGCAAGAGACCCAGTACTTC. The chain couples TRBV11-3 to TRBJ2-5; D gene ambiguous. The CDR3 length is 13 residues. CDR1 SGHNT and CDR2 YENEEA come from the germline V gene. V lost 5 bases to trimming and J lost 2 bases, with 9 bases between them.